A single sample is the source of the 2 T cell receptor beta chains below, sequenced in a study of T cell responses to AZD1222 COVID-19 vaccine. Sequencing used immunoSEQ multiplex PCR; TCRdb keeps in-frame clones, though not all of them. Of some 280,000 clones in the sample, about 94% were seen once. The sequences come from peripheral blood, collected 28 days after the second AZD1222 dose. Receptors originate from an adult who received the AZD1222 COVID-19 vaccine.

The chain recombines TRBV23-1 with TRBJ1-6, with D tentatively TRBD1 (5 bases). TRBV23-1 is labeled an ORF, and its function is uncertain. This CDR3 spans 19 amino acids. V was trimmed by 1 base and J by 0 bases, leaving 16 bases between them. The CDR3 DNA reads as TGCGCCAGCAGTCAATGGCGAACAGGCCGGAACTCCTATAATTCACCCCTCCACTTT. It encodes CASSQWRTGRNSYNSPLHF.

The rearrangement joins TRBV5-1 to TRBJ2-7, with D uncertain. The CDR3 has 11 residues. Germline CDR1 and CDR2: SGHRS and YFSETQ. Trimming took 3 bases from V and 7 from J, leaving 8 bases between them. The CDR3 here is CASSSDGEQYF. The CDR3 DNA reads TGCGCCAGCAGCTCTGATGGTGAGCAGTACTTC.